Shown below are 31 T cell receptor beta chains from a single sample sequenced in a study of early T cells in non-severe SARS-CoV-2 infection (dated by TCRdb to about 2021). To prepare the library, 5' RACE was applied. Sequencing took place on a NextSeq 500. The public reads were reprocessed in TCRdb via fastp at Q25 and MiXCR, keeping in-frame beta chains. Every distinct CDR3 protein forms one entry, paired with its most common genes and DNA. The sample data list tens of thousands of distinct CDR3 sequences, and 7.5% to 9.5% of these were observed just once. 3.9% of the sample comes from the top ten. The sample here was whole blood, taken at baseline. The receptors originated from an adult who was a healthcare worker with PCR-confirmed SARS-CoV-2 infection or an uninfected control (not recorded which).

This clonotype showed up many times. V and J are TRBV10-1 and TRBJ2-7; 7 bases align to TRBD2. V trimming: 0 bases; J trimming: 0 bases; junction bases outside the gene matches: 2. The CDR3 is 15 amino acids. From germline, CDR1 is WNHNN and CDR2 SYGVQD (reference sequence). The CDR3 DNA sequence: TGCGCCAGCAGTGAGTCCAGCGGGACCTCCTACGAGCAGTACTTC. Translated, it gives CASSESSGTSYEQYF.

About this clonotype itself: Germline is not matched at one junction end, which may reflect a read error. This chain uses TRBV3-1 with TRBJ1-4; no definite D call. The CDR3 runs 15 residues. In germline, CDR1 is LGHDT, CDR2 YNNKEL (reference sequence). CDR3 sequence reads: CASSQVGRLVEKLIF. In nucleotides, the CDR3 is TGTGCCAGCAGCCAAGTGGGAAGGCTCGTTGAAAAACTGATTTTT.

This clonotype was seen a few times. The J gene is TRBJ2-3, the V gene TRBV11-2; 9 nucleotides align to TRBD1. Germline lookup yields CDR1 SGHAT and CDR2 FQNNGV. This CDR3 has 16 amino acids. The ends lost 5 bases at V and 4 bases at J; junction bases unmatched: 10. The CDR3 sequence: CASSRGQGKWADTQYF. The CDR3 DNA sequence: TGTGCCAGCAGCCGGGGACAGGGAAAATGGGCAGATACGCAGTATTTT.

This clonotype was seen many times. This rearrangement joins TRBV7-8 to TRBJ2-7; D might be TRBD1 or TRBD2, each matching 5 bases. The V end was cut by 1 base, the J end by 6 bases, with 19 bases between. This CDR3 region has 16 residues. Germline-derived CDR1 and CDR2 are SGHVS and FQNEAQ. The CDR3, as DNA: TGTGCCAGCAGCTTAGTCCTTCGGGGCTCGCTGGCCGAGCAGTACTTC. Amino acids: CASSLVLRGSLAEQYF. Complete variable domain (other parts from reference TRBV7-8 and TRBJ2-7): GAGVSQSPRYKVAKRGQDVALRCDPISGHVSLFWYQQALGQGPEFLTYFQNEAQLDKSGLPSDRFFAERPEGSVSTLKIQRTQQEDSAVYLCASSLVLRGSLAEQYFGPGTRLTVT.

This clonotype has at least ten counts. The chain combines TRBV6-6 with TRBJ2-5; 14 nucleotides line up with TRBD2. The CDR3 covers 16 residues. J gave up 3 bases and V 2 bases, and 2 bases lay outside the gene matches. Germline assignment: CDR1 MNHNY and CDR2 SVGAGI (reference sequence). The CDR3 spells CASSYPTSGGEETQYF. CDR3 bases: TGTGCCAGCAGTTACCCGACTAGCGGGGGGGAAGAGACCCAGTACTTC.

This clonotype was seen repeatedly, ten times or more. The CDR3 reads CATSRASSNQPQHF. The CDR3 DNA follows: TGTGCCACCAGTAGGGCCTCTAGCAATCAGCCCCAGCATTTT. V and J are TRBV24-1 and TRBJ1-5; D unresolved. Trimming took 6 bases from V and 0 from J, leaving 8 bases between them. Germline CDR1 KGHDR, CDR2 SFDVKD. There are 14 residues in the CDR3.

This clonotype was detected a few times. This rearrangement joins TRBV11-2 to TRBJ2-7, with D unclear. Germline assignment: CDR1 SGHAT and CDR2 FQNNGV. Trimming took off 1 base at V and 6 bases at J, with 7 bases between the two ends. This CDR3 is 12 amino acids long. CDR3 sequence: CASSLAGPEQYF. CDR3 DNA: TGTGCCAGCAGCTTAGCGGGCCCCGAGCAGTACTTC.

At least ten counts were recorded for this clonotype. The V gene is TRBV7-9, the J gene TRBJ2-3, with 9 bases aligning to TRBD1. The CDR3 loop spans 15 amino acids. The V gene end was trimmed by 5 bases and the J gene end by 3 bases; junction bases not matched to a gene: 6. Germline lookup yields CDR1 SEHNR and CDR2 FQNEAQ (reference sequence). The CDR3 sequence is CASSTGQGRTDTQYF. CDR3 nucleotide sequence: TGTGCCAGCAGCACAGGACAGGGGAGGACAGATACGCAGTATTTT.

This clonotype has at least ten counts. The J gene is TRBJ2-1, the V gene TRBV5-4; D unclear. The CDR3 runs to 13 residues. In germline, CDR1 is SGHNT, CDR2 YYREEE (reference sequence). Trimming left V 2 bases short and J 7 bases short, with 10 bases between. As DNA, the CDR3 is TGTGCCAGCAGCTTTCCCCTCCAAAATGAGCAGTTCTTC. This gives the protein CASSFPLQNEQFF. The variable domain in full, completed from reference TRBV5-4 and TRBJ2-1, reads ETGVTQSPTHLIKTRGQQVTLRCSSQSGHNTVSWYQQALGQGPQFIFQYYREEENGRGNFPPRFSGLQFPNYSSELNVNALELDDSALYLCASSFPLQNEQFFGPGTRLTVL.

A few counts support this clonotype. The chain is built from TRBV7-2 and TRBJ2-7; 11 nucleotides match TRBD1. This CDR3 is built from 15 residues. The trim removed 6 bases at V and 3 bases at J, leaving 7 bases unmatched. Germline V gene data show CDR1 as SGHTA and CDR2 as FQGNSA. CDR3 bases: TGTGCCAGCAGTCGTACCGGGACAGGGGGCTACGAGCAGTACTTC. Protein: CASSRTGTGGYEQYF.

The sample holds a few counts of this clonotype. CDR3 protein: CASSAQGQATGELFF. In nucleotides, the CDR3 is TGTGCCAGCAGTGCCCAGGGACAGGCCACCGGGGAGCTGTTTTTT. V is TRBV12-3 or TRBV12-4 and J is TRBJ2-2, with 8 nucleotides matching TRBD1. V shed 5 bases and J 4 bases; nucleotides not matched to a gene: 6. The CDR3 runs to 15 residues.

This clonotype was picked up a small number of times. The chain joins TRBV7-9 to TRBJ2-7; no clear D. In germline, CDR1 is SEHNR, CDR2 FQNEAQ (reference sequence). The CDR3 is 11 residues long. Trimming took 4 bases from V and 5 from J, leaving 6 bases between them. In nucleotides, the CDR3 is TGTGCCAGCAGCTCCCGGGACGAGCAGTACTTC. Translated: CASSSRDEQYF.

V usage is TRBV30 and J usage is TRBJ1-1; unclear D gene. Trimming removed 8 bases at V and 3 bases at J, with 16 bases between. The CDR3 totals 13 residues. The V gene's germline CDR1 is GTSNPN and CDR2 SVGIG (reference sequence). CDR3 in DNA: TGTGCCGGAACATGGGAACGGGACACTGAAGCTTTCTTT. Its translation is CAGTWERDTEAFF.

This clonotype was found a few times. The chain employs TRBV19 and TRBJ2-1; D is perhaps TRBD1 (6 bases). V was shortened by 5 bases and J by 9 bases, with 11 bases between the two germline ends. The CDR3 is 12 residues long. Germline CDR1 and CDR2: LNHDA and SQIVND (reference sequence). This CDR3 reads CASSPNRAEQFF. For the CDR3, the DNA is TGTGCCAGTAGTCCCAACAGGGCTGAGCAGTTCTTC.

DNA of the CDR3: TGTGCCAGCAGCTTAGAGGGACCGATGCTCTCTGGAAACACCATATATTTT. Protein product: CASSLEGPMLSGNTIYF. The V gene is TRBV7-6, the J gene TRBJ1-3, with a tentative D call TRBD1 (5 bases). The germline CDR1 and CDR2 sequences are SGHVS and FNYEAQ. CDR3 length: 17 residues. Deletions cut 1 base from V and 0 bases from J, with 13 bases between.

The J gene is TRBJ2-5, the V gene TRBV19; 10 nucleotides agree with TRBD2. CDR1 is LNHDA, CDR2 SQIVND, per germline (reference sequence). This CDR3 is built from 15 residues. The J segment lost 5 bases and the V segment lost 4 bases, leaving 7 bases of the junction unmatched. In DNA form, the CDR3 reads TGTGCCAGTAGTAGCCGAAGCGGGGGGGAGGAGACCCAGTACTTC. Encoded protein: CASSSRSGGEETQYF. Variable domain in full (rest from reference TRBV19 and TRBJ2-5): DGGITQSPKYLFRKEGQNVTLSCEQNLNHDAMYWYRQDPGQGLRLIYYSQIVNDFQKGDIAEGYSVSREKKESFPLTVTSAQKNPTAFYLCASSSRSGGEETQYFGPGTRLLVL.

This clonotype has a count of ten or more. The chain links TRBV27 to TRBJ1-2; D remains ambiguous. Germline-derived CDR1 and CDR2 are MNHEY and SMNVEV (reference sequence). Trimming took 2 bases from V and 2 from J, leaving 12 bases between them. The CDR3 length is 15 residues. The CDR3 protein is CASSLGYSQNYGYTF. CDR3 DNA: TGTGCCAGCAGTTTAGGGTACAGCCAAAACTATGGCTACACCTTC.

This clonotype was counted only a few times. DNA for the CDR3: TGCAGTGCTAGAGCCGAAGGAGTCGAGACCCAGTACTTC. This encodes CSARAEGVETQYF. The chain combines TRBV20-1 with TRBJ2-5; D is undetermined. The CDR3 is made up of 13 amino acids. V was trimmed by 1 base and J by 5 bases, leaving 11 bases between them. The germline V gene has CDR1 DFQATT and CDR2 SNEGSKA (reference sequence).

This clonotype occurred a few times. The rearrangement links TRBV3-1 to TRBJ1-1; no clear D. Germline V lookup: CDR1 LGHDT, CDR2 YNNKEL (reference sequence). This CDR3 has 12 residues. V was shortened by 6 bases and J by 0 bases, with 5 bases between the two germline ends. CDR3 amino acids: CASRGMNTEAFF. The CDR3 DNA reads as TGTGCCAGCAGGGGCATGAACACTGAAGCTTTCTTT.

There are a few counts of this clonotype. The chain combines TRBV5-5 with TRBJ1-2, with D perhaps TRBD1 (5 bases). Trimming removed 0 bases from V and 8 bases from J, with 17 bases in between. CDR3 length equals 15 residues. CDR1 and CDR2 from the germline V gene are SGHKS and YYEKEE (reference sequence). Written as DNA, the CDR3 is TGTGCCAGCAGCTTGGCCCCCGGGAAAGGGGAAGGCTACACCTTC. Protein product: CASSLAPGKGEGYTF.

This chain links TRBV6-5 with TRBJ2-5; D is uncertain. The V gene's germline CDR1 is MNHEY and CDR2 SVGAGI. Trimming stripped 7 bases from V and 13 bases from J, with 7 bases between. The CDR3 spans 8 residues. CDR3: CASTSAYF. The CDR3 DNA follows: TGTGCCAGCACTTCGGCGTACTTC.

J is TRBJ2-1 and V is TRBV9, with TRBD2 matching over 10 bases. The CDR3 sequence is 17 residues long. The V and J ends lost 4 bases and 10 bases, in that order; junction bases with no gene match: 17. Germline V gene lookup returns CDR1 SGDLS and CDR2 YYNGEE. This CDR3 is CASSPRSESGRAGEQFF. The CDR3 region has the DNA TGTGCCAGCAGCCCCAGGTCGGAAAGCGGGAGGGCTGGGGAGCAGTTCTTC.

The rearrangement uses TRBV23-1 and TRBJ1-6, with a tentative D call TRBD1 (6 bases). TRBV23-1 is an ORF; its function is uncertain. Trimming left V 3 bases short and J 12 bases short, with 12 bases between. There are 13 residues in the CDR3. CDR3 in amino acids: CASSHRDILPLHF. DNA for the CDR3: TGCGCCAGCAGTCATCGGGACATTTTACCCCTCCACTTT.

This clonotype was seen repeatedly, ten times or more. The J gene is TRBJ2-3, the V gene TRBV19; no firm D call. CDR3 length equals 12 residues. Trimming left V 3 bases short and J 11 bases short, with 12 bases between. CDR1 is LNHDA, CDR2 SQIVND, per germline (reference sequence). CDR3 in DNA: TGTGCCAGTAGTATCCCGCCGCATGGGCAGTATTTT. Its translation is CASSIPPHGQYF.

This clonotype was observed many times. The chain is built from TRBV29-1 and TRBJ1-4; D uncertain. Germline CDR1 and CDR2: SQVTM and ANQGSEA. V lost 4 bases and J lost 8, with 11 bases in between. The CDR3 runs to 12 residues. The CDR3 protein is CSVGEGWEKLFF. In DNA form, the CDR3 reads TGCAGCGTTGGGGAGGGTTGGGAAAAACTGTTTTTT.

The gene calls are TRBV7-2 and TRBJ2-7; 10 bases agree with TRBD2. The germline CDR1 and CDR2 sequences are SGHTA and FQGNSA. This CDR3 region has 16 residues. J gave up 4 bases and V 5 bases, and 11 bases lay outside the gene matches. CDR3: CASSPEVVAGGYEQYF. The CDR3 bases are TGTGCCAGCAGCCCGGAGGTGGTAGCGGGGGGATACGAGCAGTACTTC.

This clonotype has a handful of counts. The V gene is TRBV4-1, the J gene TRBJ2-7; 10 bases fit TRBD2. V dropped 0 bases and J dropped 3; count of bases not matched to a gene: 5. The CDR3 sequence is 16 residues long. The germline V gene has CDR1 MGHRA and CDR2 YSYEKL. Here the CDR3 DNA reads TGCGCCAGCAGCCAAGATTTGCTAGCGGGAGTCTACGAGCAGTACTTC. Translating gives CASSQDLLAGVYEQYF.

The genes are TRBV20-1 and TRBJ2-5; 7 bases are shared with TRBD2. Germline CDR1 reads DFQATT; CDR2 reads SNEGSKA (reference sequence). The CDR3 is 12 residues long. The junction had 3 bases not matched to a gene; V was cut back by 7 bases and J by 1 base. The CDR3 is CSGRLAQETQYF. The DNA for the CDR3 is TGCAGTGGGAGACTAGCCCAAGAGACCCAGTACTTC.

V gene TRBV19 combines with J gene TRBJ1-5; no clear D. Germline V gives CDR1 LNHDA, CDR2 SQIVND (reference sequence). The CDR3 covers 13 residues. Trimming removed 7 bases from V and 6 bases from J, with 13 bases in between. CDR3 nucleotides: TGTGCCAGTACAGTCACCGGAGGTCAGCCCCAGCATTTT. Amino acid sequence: CASTVTGGQPQHF.

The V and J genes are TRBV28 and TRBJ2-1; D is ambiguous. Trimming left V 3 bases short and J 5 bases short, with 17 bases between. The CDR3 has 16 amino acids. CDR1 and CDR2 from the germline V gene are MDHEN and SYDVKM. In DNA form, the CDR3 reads TGTGCCAGCAGTTTCGTCCGAAGGGTGTTCCACAATGAGCAGTTCTTC. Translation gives CASSFVRRVFHNEQFF. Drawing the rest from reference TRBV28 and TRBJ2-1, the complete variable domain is DVKVTQSSRYLVKRTGEKVFLECVQDMDHENMFWYRQDPGLGLRLIYFSYDVKMKEKGDIPEGYSVSREKKERFSLILESASTNQTSMYLCASSFVRRVFHNEQFFGPGTRLTVL.

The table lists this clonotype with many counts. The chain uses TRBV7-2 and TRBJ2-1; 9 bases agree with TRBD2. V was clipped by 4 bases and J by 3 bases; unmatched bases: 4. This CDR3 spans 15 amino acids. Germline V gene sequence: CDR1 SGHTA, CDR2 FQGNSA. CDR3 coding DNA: TGTGCCAGCAGCTCCCTAGCGGGGAGCTACAATGAGCAGTTCTTC. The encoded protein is CASSSLAGSYNEQFF.